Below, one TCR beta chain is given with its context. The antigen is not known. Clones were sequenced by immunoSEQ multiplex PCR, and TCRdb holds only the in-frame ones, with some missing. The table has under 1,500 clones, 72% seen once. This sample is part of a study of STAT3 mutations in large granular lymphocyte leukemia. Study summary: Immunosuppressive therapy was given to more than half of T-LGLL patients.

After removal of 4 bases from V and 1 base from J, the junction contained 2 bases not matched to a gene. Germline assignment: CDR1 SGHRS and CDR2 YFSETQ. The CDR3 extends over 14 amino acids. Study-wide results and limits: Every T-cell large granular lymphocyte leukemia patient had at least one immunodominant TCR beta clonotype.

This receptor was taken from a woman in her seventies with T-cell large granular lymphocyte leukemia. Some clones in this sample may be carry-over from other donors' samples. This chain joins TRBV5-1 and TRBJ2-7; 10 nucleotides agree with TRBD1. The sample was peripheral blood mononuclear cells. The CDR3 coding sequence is TGCGCCAGCAGCCCGGACAGGGGGTCCTACGAGCAGTACTTC. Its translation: CASSPDRGSYEQYF.